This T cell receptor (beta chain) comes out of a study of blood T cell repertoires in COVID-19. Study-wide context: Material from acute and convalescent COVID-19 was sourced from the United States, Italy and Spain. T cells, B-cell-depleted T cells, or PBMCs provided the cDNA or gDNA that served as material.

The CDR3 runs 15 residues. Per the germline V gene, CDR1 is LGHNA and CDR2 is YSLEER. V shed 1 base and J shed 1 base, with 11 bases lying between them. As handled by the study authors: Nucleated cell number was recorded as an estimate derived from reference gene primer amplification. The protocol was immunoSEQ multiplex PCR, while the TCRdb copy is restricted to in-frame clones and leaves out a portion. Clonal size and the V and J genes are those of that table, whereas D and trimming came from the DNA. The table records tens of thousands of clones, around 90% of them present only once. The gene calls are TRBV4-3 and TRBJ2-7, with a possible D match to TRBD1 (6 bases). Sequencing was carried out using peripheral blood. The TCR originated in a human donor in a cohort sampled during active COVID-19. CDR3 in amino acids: CASSQARGFSYEQYF. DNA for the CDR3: TGCGCCAGCAGCCAAGCGAGGGGGTTTTCCTACGAGCAGTACTTC.